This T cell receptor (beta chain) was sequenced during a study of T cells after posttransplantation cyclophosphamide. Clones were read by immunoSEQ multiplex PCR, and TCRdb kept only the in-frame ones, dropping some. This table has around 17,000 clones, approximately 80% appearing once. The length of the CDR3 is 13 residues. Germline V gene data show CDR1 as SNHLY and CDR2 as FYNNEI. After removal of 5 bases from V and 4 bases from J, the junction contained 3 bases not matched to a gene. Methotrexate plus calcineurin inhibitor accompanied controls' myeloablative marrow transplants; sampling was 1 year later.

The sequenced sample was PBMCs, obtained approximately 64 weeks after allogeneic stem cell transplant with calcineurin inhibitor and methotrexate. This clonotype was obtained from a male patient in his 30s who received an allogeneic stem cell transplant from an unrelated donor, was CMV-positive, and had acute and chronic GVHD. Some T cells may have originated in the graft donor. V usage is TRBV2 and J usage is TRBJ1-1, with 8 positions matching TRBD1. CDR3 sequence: CASSLDRATEAFF. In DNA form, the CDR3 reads TGTGCCAGCAGTCTGGACAGGGCCACTGAAGCTTTCTTT.